This TCR beta chain was sequenced in a study of T cell repertoires in aging, cancer and after chemotherapy. The trim removed 1 base at V and 0 bases at J, leaving 4 bases unmatched. The CDR3 length is 17 residues. Germline CDR1 is SGDLS and CDR2 is YYNGEE. Study-wide findings and caveats: In cancer patients, declining TCR diversity with age involved lost richness and lost evenness. Rebound thymic output was suggested by rising median generation probability during chemotherapy in each cancer cohort.

In regard to this clonotype: The antigen remains unidentified.

TRB rearrangements spanning V, D and J were amplified using mixed TRB-A/B primers. A single record per CDR3 protein comes from TCRdb applying MiXCR to the multiplex PCR reads. The sample shows some 9,000 distinct CDR3 sequences, roughly a quarter of them seen only once. Peripheral blood genomic DNA, not sorted cells or RNA, was the template. The source material was blood. The sequence derives from a human donor in good health. The chain combines TRBV9 with TRBJ2-1; 10 nucleotides match TRBD2. The CDR3 DNA follows: TGTGCCAGCAGCGTAACTAGCGGGACACCCTCCTACAATGAGCAGTTCTTC. Translating gives CASSVTSGTPSYNEQFF.